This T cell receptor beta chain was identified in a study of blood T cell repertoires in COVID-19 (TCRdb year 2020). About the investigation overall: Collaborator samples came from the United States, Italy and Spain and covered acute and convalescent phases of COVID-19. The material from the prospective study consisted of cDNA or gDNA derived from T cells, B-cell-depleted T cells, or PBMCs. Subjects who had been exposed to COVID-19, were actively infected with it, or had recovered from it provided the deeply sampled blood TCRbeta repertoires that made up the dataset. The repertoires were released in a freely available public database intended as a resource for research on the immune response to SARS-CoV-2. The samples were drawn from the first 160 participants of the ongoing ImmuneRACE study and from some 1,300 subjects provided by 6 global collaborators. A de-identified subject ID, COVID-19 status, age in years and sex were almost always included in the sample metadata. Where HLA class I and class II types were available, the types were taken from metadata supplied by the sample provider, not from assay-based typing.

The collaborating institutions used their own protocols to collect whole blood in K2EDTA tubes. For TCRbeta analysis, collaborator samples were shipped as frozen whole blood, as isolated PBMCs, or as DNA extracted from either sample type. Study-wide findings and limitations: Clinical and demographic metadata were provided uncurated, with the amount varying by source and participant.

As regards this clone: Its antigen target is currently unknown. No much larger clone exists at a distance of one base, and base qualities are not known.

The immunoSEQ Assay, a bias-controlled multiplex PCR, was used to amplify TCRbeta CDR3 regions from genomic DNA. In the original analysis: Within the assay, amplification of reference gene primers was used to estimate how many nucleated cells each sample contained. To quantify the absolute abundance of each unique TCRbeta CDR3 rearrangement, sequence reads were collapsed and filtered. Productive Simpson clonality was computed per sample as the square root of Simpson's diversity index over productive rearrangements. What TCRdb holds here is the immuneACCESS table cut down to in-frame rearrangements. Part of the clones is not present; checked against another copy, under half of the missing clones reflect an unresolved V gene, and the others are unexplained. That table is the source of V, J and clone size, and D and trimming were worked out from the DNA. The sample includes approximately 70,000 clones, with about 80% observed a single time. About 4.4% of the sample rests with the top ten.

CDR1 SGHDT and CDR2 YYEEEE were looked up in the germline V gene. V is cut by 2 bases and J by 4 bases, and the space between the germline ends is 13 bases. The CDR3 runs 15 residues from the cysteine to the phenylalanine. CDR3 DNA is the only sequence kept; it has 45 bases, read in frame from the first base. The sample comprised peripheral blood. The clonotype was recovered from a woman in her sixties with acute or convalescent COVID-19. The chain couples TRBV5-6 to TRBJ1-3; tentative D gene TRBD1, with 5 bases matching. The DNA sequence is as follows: TGTGCCAGCAGCTTTCGGGGGTACGCGGGAAACACCATATATTTT. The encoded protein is CASSFRGYAGNTIYF.